Reported below is one TCR beta chain. Its antigen is as yet unknown. The sample belongs to a study of shared clonotypes between healthy human individuals. Study-wide context: CD4 naive and CD4 memory each took three plates per donor, while CD8 naive took two and CD8 memory one. Findings and limits, study-wide: Rarefaction curves obtained for sorted subsets showed sequencing incomplete despite large depth. What naive subsets generally showed was a larger estimated richness than memory subsets showed.

Deletions cut 10 bases from V and 2 bases from J, with 18 bases between. CDR3 length: 14 amino acids. Looked up from germline, CDR1 is ENHRY and CDR2 is SYGVKD. The authors' processing: ImmunoSEQ output held junction-only sequences without quality scores, so filtering differed. Assay used: immunoSEQ multiplex PCR; TCRdb lists only in-frame clones, some missing. The V and J calls and clone size were taken over from that table, and D and trimming were inferred from the DNA. The table has 2 million to 2.5 million clones, approximately 93% seen once. The J gene is TRBJ2-7, the V gene TRBV10-3, with D perhaps being TRBD1 or TRBD2 (5 bases each). This sequence originates from a young man in good health. Some clones in this sample may be carry-over from other donors' samples. Sequencing was carried out using naive CD4+ T cells from PBMCs. The subset: CD45RA+ positively selected. The CDR3, as DNA: TGTGCCAGCATTCCCCAAGGGACCGCCTACGAGCAGTACTTC. It yields the protein CASIPQGTAYEQYF.